The 12 T cell receptor beta chains below come from one sample, sequenced in a study of blood T cell repertoires in COVID-19. Data came from immunoSEQ multiplex PCR; TCRdb stores just in-frame clones and leaves some out. The data contain around 300,000 clones, roughly nine tenths of them singletons. The sample taken for sequencing was PBMCs or T cells enriched from blood (not recorded which). Source of these receptors: a woman between 35 and 50 years old who had recovered from COVID-19.

This chain uses TRBV28 with TRBJ1-2, with D tentatively TRBD1 (5 bases). Germline V gene sequence: CDR1 MDHEN, CDR2 SYDVKM. The CDR3 is 14 residues long. V was cut by 7 bases and J by 5 bases, with 17 bases left in between. The CDR3 sequence: CASTSEPRAYGYTF. CDR3 in DNA: TGTGCCAGCACCTCCGAACCCAGGGCATATGGCTACACCTTC.

This clone showed up just a few times. V usage is TRBV5-4 and J usage is TRBJ2-7; TRBD2 is a possible D gene (6 bases). The CDR3 has 15 residues. CDR1 and CDR2 from the germline V gene are SGHNT and YYREEE (reference sequence). V gave up 4 bases and J gave up 0 bases, with 14 bases separating them. The CDR3 loop reads CASSRDSGISYEQYF. In DNA form, the CDR3 reads TGTGCCAGCAGCCGGGATAGCGGTATCTCCTACGAGCAGTACTTC.

This chain links TRBV19 with TRBJ2-6; TRBD1 matches at 8 bases. V was clipped by 4 bases and J by 2 bases; unmatched bases: 4. Looked up from germline, CDR1 is LNHDA and CDR2 is SQIVND (reference sequence). There are 16 residues in the CDR3. This CDR3 is CASSRLQGAGANVLTF. The CDR3 coding sequence is TGTGCCAGTAGTAGGCTACAGGGGGCTGGGGCCAACGTCCTGACTTTC.

The V gene is TRBV30, the J gene TRBJ1-4; no clear D. Germline V CDR1 and CDR2: GTSNPN, SVGIG (reference sequence). Trimming took 1 base from V and 10 from J, leaving 10 bases between them. The CDR3 extends over 12 amino acids. The CDR3 coding sequence is TGTGCCTGGAGTGCCCTATTCGGAAAACTGTTTTTT. It is translated as CAWSALFGKLFF.

With regard to this clone: Other nucleotide sequences in the sample specify the same CDR3. V is TRBV11-3 and J is TRBJ2-3, with 10 nucleotides matching TRBD2. CDR3 length: 15 amino acids. The V gene end was trimmed by 8 bases and the J gene end by 1 base; junction bases not matched to a gene: 6. The V gene's germline CDR1 is SGHNT and CDR2 YENEEA. The CDR3 loop reads CASSHGLAGTDTQYF. CDR3 DNA sequence: TGTGCCAGCTCTCATGGACTAGCGGGCACAGATACGCAGTATTTT.

The chain carries TRBV4-2 and TRBJ2-7; D perhaps matches TRBD2 (5 bases). The CDR3 sequence is 15 residues long. Looked up from germline, CDR1 is LGHNA and CDR2 is YNFKEQ. Trimming pared 1 base from V and 2 bases from J, leaving 12 bases between. The CDR3 nucleotides read TGTGCCAGCAGCCAAGCAGTAGCGCAGACCTACGAGCAGTACTTC. Translation: CASSQAVAQTYEQYF.

This clone was seen a few times. This rearrangement joins TRBV18 to TRBJ2-5, with a tentative D call TRBD1 (7 bases). Trimming shortened V by 6 bases and J by 5 bases, and 16 bases separated the two germline ends. This CDR3 has 14 amino acids. Germline assignment: CDR1 KGHSH and CDR2 LQKENI. The chain's CDR3 is CASSEGQAGETQYF. DNA for the CDR3: TGTGCCAGCTCCGAAGGACAGGCGGGGGAGACCCAGTACTTC.

The chain carries TRBV12-3 or TRBV12-4 and TRBJ2-7; tentative D call: TRBD1 (5 bases). The CDR3 loop spans 12 amino acids. V lost 8 bases, J lost 2 bases, and 10 bases lay in between. CDR3 DNA: TGTGCCAGCGGAACGGACACCTACGAGCAGTACTTC. Translating it yields CASGTDTYEQYF.

The count of this clone is one. V gene TRBV11-2 combines with J gene TRBJ2-7, with a tentative D call TRBD2 (5 bases). Germline assignment: CDR1 SGHAT and CDR2 FQNNGV. This CDR3 comprises 14 residues. Trimming left V 3 bases short and J 4 bases short, with 13 bases between. This chain's CDR3 is CASSLGLARYEQYF. The CDR3 region has the DNA TGTGCCAGCAGCTTGGGGTTAGCGAGATACGAGCAGTACTTC.

CDR3 sequence: CASSRGNNYGYTF. CDR3 DNA: TGTGCCAGCAGCCGAGGGAATAACTATGGCTACACCTTC. The gene calls are TRBV28 and TRBJ1-2; D call uncertain. V was shortened by 6 bases and J by 1 base, with 9 bases between the two germline ends. This CDR3 is built from 13 residues. The germline gives CDR1 MDHEN, CDR2 SYDVKM.

The rearrangement joins TRBV28 to TRBJ1-5; D call uncertain. V was clipped by 7 bases and J by 4 bases, with 11 bases between them. The CDR3 is made up of 13 amino acids. Germline V lookup: CDR1 MDHEN, CDR2 SYDVKM. The CDR3 here is CASKRRDNQPQHF. The CDR3 nucleotides are TGTGCCAGCAAGCGCAGAGATAATCAGCCCCAGCATTTT.

The V and J genes are TRBV11-2 and TRBJ1-1; D call uncertain. The CDR3 extends over 14 amino acids. V dropped 1 base and J dropped 1 base, with 7 bases sitting between them. Germline V gene sequence: CDR1 SGHAT, CDR2 FQNNGV. The chain's CDR3 is CASSLGSGNTEAFF. The CDR3 nucleotides read TGTGCCAGCAGCTTAGGGAGCGGGAACACTGAAGCTTTCTTT.